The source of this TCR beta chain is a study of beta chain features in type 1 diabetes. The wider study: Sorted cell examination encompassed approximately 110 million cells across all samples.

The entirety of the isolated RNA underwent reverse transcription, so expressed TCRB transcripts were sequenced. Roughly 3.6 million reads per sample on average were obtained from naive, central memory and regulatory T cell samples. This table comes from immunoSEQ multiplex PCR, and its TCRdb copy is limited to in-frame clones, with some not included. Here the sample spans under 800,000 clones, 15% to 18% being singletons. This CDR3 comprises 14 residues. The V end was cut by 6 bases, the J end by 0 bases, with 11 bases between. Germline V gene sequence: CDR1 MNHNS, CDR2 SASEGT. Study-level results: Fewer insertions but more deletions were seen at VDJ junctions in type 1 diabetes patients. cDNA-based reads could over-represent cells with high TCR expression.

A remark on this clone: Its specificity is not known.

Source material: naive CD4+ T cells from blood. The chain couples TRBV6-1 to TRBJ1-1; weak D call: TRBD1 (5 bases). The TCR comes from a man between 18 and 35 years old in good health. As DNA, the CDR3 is TGTGCCAGCAGGCCGGGACCGATGAACACTGAAGCTTTCTTT. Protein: CASRPGPMNTEAFF.